The clone carrying this T cell receptor beta chain was seen only once. This sample is drawn from a study of blood T cell repertoires in COVID-19. Study-wide context: The United States, Italy and Spain were the sources of the acute and convalescent COVID-19 samples.

Germline V gene lookup returns CDR1 MNHEY and CDR2 SVGAGI. This CDR3 is 13 amino acids long. V gave up 4 bases and J gave up 7 bases, with 14 bases separating them. In the source study's methods: By means of reference gene primer amplification, nucleated cell counts were estimated. Clones were read by immunoSEQ multiplex PCR, and TCRdb kept only the in-frame ones, dropping some. That table gives V, J and clone size, and the DNA gave D and trimming. The sample comprises approximately 190,000 clones, approximately 91% of which are singletons, and about 6.8% rests with the top ten. Sequenced input: peripheral blood. V is TRBV6-5 and J is TRBJ2-7, with D perhaps matching TRBD1 (5 bases). The clonotype originates from a woman in her 40s who had recovered from COVID-19. CDR3 region: CASSSHLGREQYF. For the CDR3, the DNA is TGTGCCAGCAGTTCCCATCTGGGGCGAGAGCAGTACTTC.